This is a list of T cell receptor beta chains from one sample in a study of blood T cell repertoires in COVID-19. Method: immunoSEQ multiplex PCR; TCRdb's copy keeps in-frame clones and lacks some. The table shows 260,000 or so clones, with 65% to 85% occurring only once. The sample consisted of peripheral blood. The receptor source for this set is a man aged 80 or over with acute or convalescent COVID-19. Both conserved end residues are part of each CDR3. The D gene is left open where the match is weak. Clone size is not always given. Where it is, it says once, few, many or a class for expanded clones.

D gene	V gene	J gene	clone size	CDR3 protein	CDR3 DNA
TRBD2	TRBV5-1	TRBJ2-7	NA	CASSMALASTYEQYF	TGCGCCAGCAGCATGGCACTAGCGTCAACCTACGAGCAGTACTTC
NA	TRBV7-9	TRBJ1-2	NA	CASSLPQGPGYTF	TGTGCCAGCAGCCTTCCACAGGGTCCTGGCTACACCTTC
TRBD1	TRBV7-2	TRBJ1-5	once	CASSLVGVGQSNQPQHF	TGTGCCAGCAGCTTAGTGGGCGTGGGACAGAGCAATCAGCCCCAGCATTTT
NA	TRBV15	TRBJ2-5	NA	CATSREWHRPEETQYF	TGTGCCACCAGCAGGGAATGGCACAGGCCAGAAGAGACCCAGTACTTC
NA	TRBV4-2	TRBJ1-2	NA	CASSQVIRSYGYTF	TGTGCCAGCAGCCAAGTTATTCGGAGCTATGGCTACACCTTC
NA	TRBV25-1	TRBJ2-5	NA	CASSPSLVTGETQYF	TGTGCCAGCAGTCCATCACTAGTGACGGGGGAGACCCAGTACTTC
NA	TRBV28	TRBJ1-4	NA	CASSPTVWKLFF	TGTGCCAGCAGTCCCACGGTTTGGAAACTGTTTTTT
TRBD2	TRBV6-5	TRBJ2-7	NA	CASSPGLVLEQYF	TGTGCCAGCAGCCCGGGACTAGTTCTGGAGCAGTACTTC
TRBD1	TRBV2	TRBJ1-6	few	CASSGTGLPNSPLHF	TGTGCCAGCAGTGGGACAGGCCTCCCGAATTCACCCCTCCACTTT
NA	TRBV21-1	TRBJ2-2	NA	CASSKSAVTSGRVSGELFF	TGTGCCAGCAGCAAATCAGCGGTGACTAGCGGGAGGGTCAGCGGGGAGCTGTTTTTT
NA	TRBV6-1	TRBJ1-2	few	CASSDQSRGAYGYTF	TGTGCCAGCAGTGACCAAAGCAGGGGAGCCTATGGCTACACCTTC
NA	TRBV7-2	TRBJ2-1	NA	CASSLLNGLNYNEQFF	TGTGCCAGCAGCTTACTTAACGGTTTAAACTACAATGAGCAGTTCTTC
NA	TRBV9	TRBJ2-6	NA	CASSVTSIRTVDWAGANVLTF	TGTGCCAGCAGCGTAACATCTATCCGGACAGTGGACTGGGCTGGGGCCAACGTCCTGACTTTC
NA	TRBV5-5	TRBJ2-1	NA	CASSLSPTGSYNEQFF	TGTGCCAGCAGCTTATCCCCTACAGGCTCCTACAATGAGCAGTTCTTC
TRBD2	TRBV9	TRBJ2-5	NA	CASSVGTSGRALETQYF	TGTGCCAGCAGCGTAGGGACTAGCGGGAGGGCCCTAGAGACCCAGTACTTC
TRBD1	TRBV6-1	TRBJ1-2	NA	CASSETGNYGYTF	TGTGCCAGCAGTGAGACAGGGAACTATGGCTACACCTTC
NA	TRBV4-1	TRBJ1-6	few	CASSQEVSFRGSYNSPLHF	TGCGCCAGCAGCCAAGAAGTCAGTTTCCGGGGTTCCTATAATTCACCCCTCCACTTT
NA	TRBV7-2	TRBJ1-2	few	CASSLERGSYGYTF	TGTGCCAGCAGCTTAGAAAGGGGATCCTATGGCTACACCTTC
NA	TRBV5-1	TRBJ2-6	NA	CASTRQPGSGANVLTF	TGCGCCAGCACACGACAGCCGGGCTCTGGGGCCAACGTCCTGACTTTC
TRBD1	TRBV5-8	TRBJ2-7	few	CASSWDRGLYEQYF	TGTGCCAGCAGCTGGGACAGGGGGCTCTACGAGCAGTACTTC
NA	TRBV5-1	TRBJ1-6	NA	CASSPAGDSNSPLHF	TGCGCCAGCAGCCCGGCGGGGGATTCGAATTCACCCCTCCACTTT
TRBD1	TRBV6-5	TRBJ2-5	few	CASSPGTGFVETQYF	TGTGCCAGCAGTCCCGGGACAGGGTTTGTGGAGACCCAGTACTTC
TRBD2	TRBV13	TRBJ2-3	NA	CASSPRGTSGYTDTQYF	TGTGCCAGCAGCCCCCGAGGGACTAGCGGATACACAGATACGCAGTATTTT
TRBD1	TRBV20-1	TRBJ2-7	few	CSASSIGQGGYEQYF	TGCAGTGCTAGTAGTATAGGACAGGGGGGTTACGAGCAGTACTTC
TRBD1	TRBV5-4	TRBJ2-6	NA	CASSQGTASSGANVLTF	TGTGCCAGCAGCCAGGGGACAGCTAGCTCTGGGGCCAACGTCCTGACTTTC
TRBD1	TRBV7-9	TRBJ1-1	few	CASSRLATGGTEAFF	TGTGCCAGCAGCCGACTCGCGACAGGGGGAACGGAAGCTTTCTTT
NA	TRBV6-2/TRBV6-3	TRBJ2-5	NA	CASSYPDGGGETQYF	TGTGCCAGCAGTTACCCCGACGGGGGTGGGGAGACCCAGTACTTC
NA	TRBV7-2	TRBJ1-5	NA	CASSLGRGNQPQHF	TGTGCCAGCAGCTTAGGACGGGGAAATCAGCCCCAGCATTTT
NA	TRBV21-1	TRBJ1-6	NA	CASSLKGDVRPIRRRAPLHF	TGTGCCAGCAGCTTAAAAGGGGATGTCCGGCCGATACGGAGGAGGGCACCCCTCCACTTT
TRBD1	TRBV2	TRBJ1-5	few	CASRPRGLGQPQHF	TGTGCCAGCAGGCCGAGGGGGCTGGGACAGCCCCAGCATTTT
NA	TRBV5-1	TRBJ1-3	few	CASSLGAYPSGNTIYF	TGCGCCAGCAGCTTGGGGGCCTACCCCTCTGGAAACACCATATATTTT
NA	TRBV7-2	TRBJ2-2	once	CASSLDSGLNTGELFF	TGTGCCAGCAGCTTAGATTCTGGACTGAACACCGGGGAGCTGTTTTTT
NA	TRBV6-5	TRBJ1-1	few	CASSYYSGPEAFF	TGTGCCAGCAGTTACTACTCAGGGCCTGAAGCTTTCTTT
TRBD2	TRBV6-2/TRBV6-3	TRBJ2-7	NA	CASSYSSSGRGLHEQYF	TGTGCCAGCAGTTACTCGAGCAGCGGGAGAGGTCTACACGAGCAGTACTTC
TRBD1	TRBV7-2	TRBJ1-6	NA	CASSLIQGVIGSPLHF	TGTGCCAGCAGCTTAATCCAGGGGGTGATTGGTTCACCCCTCCACTTT
TRBD1	TRBV28	TRBJ1-4	NA	CASRTGQGREKLFF	TGTGCCAGCAGGACGGGACAGGGCAGAGAAAAACTGTTTTTT
TRBD2	TRBV2	TRBJ2-5	NA	CASSVAGVGETQYF	TGTGCCAGCTCGGTAGCGGGGGTGGGGGAGACCCAGTACTTC
TRBD2	TRBV7-2	TRBJ2-5	NA	CASSLGAGKGQETQYF	TGTGCCAGCAGCTTAGGAGCGGGGAAGGGGCAAGAGACCCAGTACTTC
NA	TRBV2	TRBJ2-2	NA	CASSAENTGELFF	TGTGCCAGCAGTGCAGAGAACACCGGGGAGCTGTTTTTT
NA	TRBV5-8	TRBJ2-1	few	CASSNALTRVDNEQFF	TGTGCCAGCAGCAACGCACTAACCAGGGTCGACAATGAGCAGTTCTTC
NA	TRBV6-5	TRBJ1-6	NA	CASKLQGHSPLHF	TGTGCCAGCAAGCTCCAGGGCCATTCACCCCTCCACTTT